Each of the 32 T cell receptor beta chains below was sequenced from the same sample in a study of cytomegalovirus exposure and HLA in healthy donors. Data came from immunoSEQ multiplex PCR; TCRdb stores just in-frame clones and leaves some out. The repertoire holds fewer than 95,000 clones, with approximately 81% as singletons. Input material: PBMCs. The receptors come from a woman younger than 35 in good health and CMV-seropositive.

This clone was seen more than once but under ten times. The chain has TRBV19 and TRBJ2-7; the D gene is possibly TRBD1 (6 bases). This CDR3 comprises 14 residues. Germline assignment: CDR1 LNHDA and CDR2 SQIVND (reference sequence). V was pared by 4 bases and J by 3 bases, with 13 bases between. The CDR3 coding sequence is TGTGCCAGTAGTAGGGCTTCGGACAGCTACGAGCAGTACTTC. Its translation is CASSRASDSYEQYF.

This chain's CDR3 is CASSVERGIDAEKLFF. The CDR3 DNA reads as TGTGCCAGCAGCGTAGAACGAGGCATAGATGCGGAAAAACTGTTTTTT. V usage is TRBV9 and J usage is TRBJ1-4; D is unresolved. V was clipped by 0 bases and J by 8 bases, with 17 bases between them. The germline V gene encodes CDR1 SGDLS and CDR2 YYNGEE. This CDR3 spans 16 amino acids.

The chain links TRBV6-4 to TRBJ2-5; 10 nucleotides agree with TRBD1. This CDR3 region has 16 residues. In germline, CDR1 is MRHNA, CDR2 SNTAGT. V gave up 3 bases and J gave up 1 base; unmatched junction bases: 5. This CDR3 is CASSETGGGAQETQYF. CDR3 nucleotide sequence: TGTGCCAGCAGTGAGACAGGGGGCGGTGCCCAAGAGACCCAGTACTTC.

The chain carries TRBV11-2 and TRBJ2-7; possibly TRBD2 for D (7 bases). From germline, CDR1 is SGHAT and CDR2 FQNNGV. Trimming stripped 2 bases from V and 4 bases from J, with 15 bases between. This CDR3 has 15 amino acids. The CDR3 is CASSLTGGPNYEQYF. The CDR3 DNA reads TGTGCCAGCAGCTTAACGGGGGGCCCCAATTACGAGCAGTACTTC.

The chain uses TRBV4-1 and TRBJ2-7; 7 positions agree with TRBD2. The CDR3 is 16 residues long. The V gene's germline CDR1 is MGHRA and CDR2 YSYEKL. V shed 1 base, J shed 4 bases, and the junction held 10 bases outside the gene matches. The DNA for the CDR3 is TGCGCCAGCAGCCAAGTCGGTGGGGGGGGATCTTACGAGCAGTACTTC. Translated, it gives CASSQVGGGGSYEQYF.

The rearrangement uses TRBV11-1 and TRBJ2-3, with D perhaps matching TRBD1 (7 bases). The length of the CDR3 is 15 residues. The V gene lost 2 bases and the J gene lost 3 bases, with 12 bases spanning the gap. Germline CDR1 and CDR2: SGHAT and FQDESV (reference sequence). DNA of the CDR3: TGTGCCAGCAGCTTATTACAGGGGAGGACAGATACGCAGTATTTT. Protein product: CASSLLQGRTDTQYF.

The sample holds one count of this clone. The chain is built from TRBV18 and TRBJ1-4, with D unresolved. Germline loops: CDR1 KGHSH, CDR2 LQKENI. The CDR3 extends over 14 amino acids. V lost 6 bases and J 2 bases, leaving 10 bases between the germline ends. The CDR3, as DNA: TGTGCCAGCTCCCCGGGAAACACTAATGAAAAACTGTTTTTT. It is translated as CASSPGNTNEKLFF.

This chain links TRBV5-1 with TRBJ2-1; tentative D call: TRBD1 (7 bases). Per the germline V gene, CDR1 is SGHRS and CDR2 is YFSETQ. This CDR3 comprises 14 residues. V was shortened by 1 base and J by 6 bases, with 11 bases between the two germline ends. The CDR3 loop is CASSLLQGGNEQFF. CDR3 bases: TGCGCCAGCAGCTTGCTTCAGGGGGGCAATGAGCAGTTCTTC.

The chain carries TRBV6-5 and TRBJ1-2, with D unresolved. V was shortened by 0 bases and J by 4 bases, with 12 bases between the two germline ends. Germline loops: CDR1 MNHEY, CDR2 SVGAGI. The CDR3 is made up of 15 amino acids. The CDR3 DNA reads as TGTGCCAGCAGTTACTCAAGGTGGGCAGCCTATGGCTACACCTTC. Translated: CASSYSRWAAYGYTF.

The chain combines TRBV28 with TRBJ2-3; D is undetermined. The CDR3 runs 15 residues. V lost 6 bases to trimming and J lost 2 bases, with 15 bases between them. The V gene's germline CDR1 is MDHEN and CDR2 SYDVKM. In DNA form, the CDR3 reads TGTGCCAGCAGGAGACACGGTAAATTCACAGATACGCAGTATTTT. Translated: CASRRHGKFTDTQYF.

This clone was detected only once. This chain uses TRBV4-2 with TRBJ1-2; TRBD1 agrees at 9 bases. V lost 4 bases, J lost 2 bases, and 14 bases stayed unmatched. Germline V gives CDR1 LGHNA, CDR2 YNFKEQ. CDR3 size: 18 residues. The CDR3 bases are TGTGCCAGCAGCCGACTGGACAGGGGCGTTAGTTTCAACTATGGCTACACCTTC. It is translated as CASSRLDRGVSFNYGYTF.

The chain combines TRBV7-2 with TRBJ2-3; D is ambiguous. Germline V CDR1 and CDR2: SGHTA, FQGNSA. V was trimmed by 1 base and J by 2 bases, leaving 7 bases between them. The CDR3 loop spans 14 amino acids. CDR3 DNA sequence: TGTGCCAGCAGCTTAGACTATCTCACAGATACGCAGTATTTT. Protein: CASSLDYLTDTQYF.

The genes are TRBV7-6 and TRBJ2-3; 9 bases agree with TRBD1. The CDR3 covers 15 residues. Trimming cost V 5 bases and J 3 bases; bases outside gene matches: 6. The V gene's germline CDR1 is SGHVS and CDR2 FNYEAQ. This chain's CDR3 is CASSAQGAWTDTQYF. The CDR3, as DNA: TGTGCCAGCAGCGCACAGGGGGCGTGGACAGATACGCAGTATTTT.

The chain is built from TRBV29-1 and TRBJ1-5; D is perhaps TRBD1 (6 bases). Germline-derived CDR1 and CDR2 are SQVTM and ANQGSEA. This CDR3 region has 14 residues. Trimming took 4 bases from V and 1 from J, leaving 11 bases between them. The CDR3 sequence is CSVVVGGSNQPQHF. The CDR3 region has the DNA TGCAGCGTTGTAGTAGGGGGAAGCAATCAGCCCCAGCATTTT.

The chain links TRBV9 to TRBJ2-3; 13 nucleotides agree with TRBD2. This CDR3 comprises 16 residues. Germline trimming cut 3 bases from V and 7 bases from J; bases unmatched to any gene: 8. Germline CDR1 is SGDLS and CDR2 is YYNGEE. The CDR3 here is CASSAGGLAGVNTQYF. Here the CDR3 DNA reads TGTGCCAGCAGCGCCGGAGGACTAGCGGGGGTGAATACGCAGTATTTT. Together with reference TRBV9 and TRBJ2-3, the CDR3 gives the full variable domain: DSGVTQTPKHLITATGQRVTLRCSPRSGDLSVYWYQQSLDQGLQFLIQYYNGEERAKGNILERFSAQQFPDLHSELNLSSLELGDSALYFCASSAGGLAGVNTQYFGPGTRLTVL.

The chain recombines TRBV6-6 with TRBJ1-2, with 9 positions matching TRBD1. Germline V CDR1 and CDR2: MNHNY, SVGAGI (reference sequence). The CDR3 runs to 15 residues. V trimming: 2 bases; J trimming: 4 bases; junction bases outside the gene matches: 5. CDR3 sequence (DNA): TGTGCCAGCAGTTACGGGACAGGGCAAGGCTATGGCTACACCTTC. Protein: CASSYGTGQGYGYTF.

The chain carries TRBV10-2 and TRBJ1-2; D might be TRBD1 (5 bases). Trimming shortened V by 5 bases and J by 7 bases, and 20 bases separated the two germline ends. Germline V gene sequence: CDR1 WSHSY, CDR2 SAAADI. This CDR3 contains 15 residues. The chain's CDR3 is CASSNTLVGGGGYTF. The CDR3 DNA reads TGCGCCAGCAGTAACACTCTCGTGGGGGGGGGTGGCTACACCTTC.

The chain is built from TRBV7-2 and TRBJ2-3, with 12 bases matching TRBD2. The CDR3 totals 17 residues. V lost 4 bases, J lost 5 bases, and 10 bases stayed unmatched. Germline CDR1 SGHTA, CDR2 FQGNSA. CDR3 sequence: CASSSASGGALKDTQYF. CDR3 DNA: TGTGCCAGCAGCTCCGCTAGCGGGGGGGCTTTAAAAGATACGCAGTATTTT.

The sample holds a few counts of this clone. The V call is TRBV30, the J call TRBJ1-6; possible D gene TRBD1, 5 bases. The CDR3 runs 12 residues. CDR1 is GTSNPN and CDR2 is SVGIG in the germline V gene (reference sequence). Trimming cost V 2 bases and J 7 bases, with 6 bases left between them. CDR3: CAWSPGNSPLHF. DNA of the CDR3: TGTGCCTGGAGTCCAGGGAATTCACCCCTCCACTTT.

J is TRBJ2-3 and V is TRBV7-2; the D gene is possibly TRBD2 (6 bases). The CDR3 loop spans 14 amino acids. V was clipped by 5 bases and J by 6 bases, with 15 bases between them. CDR1 is SGHTA, CDR2 FQGNSA, per germline. The CDR3 is CASSPGLEADTQYF. The CDR3, as DNA: TGTGCCAGCAGCCCGGGACTGGAGGCGGATACGCAGTATTTT.

V gene TRBV7-6 combines with J gene TRBJ2-1, with a possible D match to TRBD1 (6 bases). CDR1 and CDR2 (germline): SGHVS, FNYEAQ. The CDR3 has 17 amino acids. Trimming removed 2 bases at V and 0 bases at J, with 14 bases between. This CDR3 is CASSLTGTTYSYNEQFF. In nucleotides, the CDR3 is TGTGCCAGCAGCTTAACAGGGACGACCTACTCCTACAATGAGCAGTTCTTC.

V usage is TRBV5-1 and J usage is TRBJ2-1, with 8 positions matching TRBD1. This CDR3 has 21 amino acids. Germline loops: CDR1 SGHRS, CDR2 YFSETQ. Trimming removed 0 bases from V and 1 base from J; junction bases left unmatched: 18. The chain's CDR3 is CASSLVTGTGLTSLSYNEQFF. The CDR3 coding sequence is TGCGCCAGCAGCTTGGTTACGGGGACAGGCCTAACCTCACTTTCCTACAATGAGCAGTTCTTC.

This CDR3 reads CASSFGAALREQYF. Written as DNA, the CDR3 is TGTGCCAGCAGTTTTGGGGCAGCCCTTAGGGAGCAGTACTTC. This sequence joins TRBV28 and TRBJ2-7, with D maybe TRBD1 (5 bases). CDR1 and CDR2 (germline): MDHEN, SYDVKM. The CDR3 extends over 14 amino acids. The germline V and J ends were trimmed by 3 bases and 7 bases, with 16 bases remaining between them.

The V call is TRBV6-5, the J call TRBJ1-1; no firm D call. V shed 0 bases and J shed 4 bases, with 9 bases lying between them. CDR1 MNHEY and CDR2 SVGAGI come from the germline V gene. The CDR3 covers 14 residues. CDR3 nucleotides: TGTGCCAGCAGTTACTCCATGTCGGGCACTGAAGCTTTCTTT. Translating gives CASSYSMSGTEAFF.

The chain is built from TRBV7-2 and TRBJ2-6, with a tentative D call TRBD1 (8 bases). Trimming removed 2 bases at V and 0 bases at J, with 17 bases between. The CDR3 covers 19 residues. Germline assignment: CDR1 SGHTA and CDR2 FQGNSA. Here the CDR3 DNA reads TGTGCCAGCAGCTTAAGCGGGGACAGGATAAGCTCTGGGGCCAACGTCCTGACTTTC. It translates to CASSLSGDRISSGANVLTF.

This chain uses TRBV11-3 with TRBJ2-7, with D unclear. Trimming removed 5 bases at V and 7 bases at J, with 15 bases between. Germline loops: CDR1 SGHNT, CDR2 YENEEA. This CDR3 region has 13 residues. Here the CDR3 reads CASSPSPLREQYF. The DNA for the CDR3 is TGTGCCAGCAGCCCCTCCCCGTTGCGGGAGCAGTACTTC.

V gene TRBV5-8 combines with J gene TRBJ1-2; tentatively, D is TRBD1 (6 bases). CDR3 length equals 12 residues. Trimming removed 2 bases at V and 10 bases at J, with 12 bases between. The germline gives CDR1 SGHTS, CDR2 YDEGEE. CDR3 nucleotides: TGTGCCAGCAGCTTCTACCGGGACATCTACACCTTC. Translation gives CASSFYRDIYTF.

The rearrangement links TRBV5-4 to TRBJ1-2, with D perhaps TRBD1 (5 bases). CDR1 and CDR2 (germline): SGHNT, YYREEE (reference sequence). The CDR3 spans 16 residues. Trimming left V 0 bases short and J 2 bases short, with 14 bases between. Here the CDR3 DNA reads TGTGCCAGCAGCTTGGGTTCCCCCCAGGGAAACTATGGCTACACCTTC. Translated: CASSLGSPQGNYGYTF.

This chain connects TRBV6-5 to TRBJ2-7; D possibly corresponds to TRBD1 (5 bases). V was shortened by 2 bases and J by 9 bases, with 20 bases between the two germline ends. The CDR3 covers 15 residues. CDR1 MNHEY and CDR2 SVGAGI come from the germline V gene. The CDR3 nucleotides read TGTGCCAGCAGTTACAGGGGAAAATTGGGGTCCGCGCAGTACTTC. Protein product: CASSYRGKLGSAQYF.

In its sample, this clone was seen a few times. The CDR3 DNA follows: TGTGCCAGCTGGTACGGGACTAGCGGGGAAACCGGGGAGCTGTTTTTT. It translates to CASWYGTSGETGELFF. This sequence joins TRBV2 and TRBJ2-2, with 13 bases identical to TRBD2. Germline CDR1 is SNHLY and CDR2 is FYNNEI. This CDR3 is 16 amino acids long. V was clipped by 8 bases and J by 5 bases; unmatched bases: 8.

This clone was counted once. V and J are TRBV25-1 and TRBJ2-3; 9 positions agree with TRBD1. Trimming at V came to 8 bases and at J to 1 base, leaving 10 bases not matched to a gene. This CDR3 is 16 amino acids long. Germline values: CDR1 MGHDK, CDR2 SYGVNS. The CDR3 loop reads CASAPGWDRGTDTQYF. For the CDR3, the DNA is TGTGCCAGCGCACCAGGCTGGGACAGGGGCACAGATACGCAGTATTTT.

The sample holds one count of this clone. The chain links TRBV10-1 to TRBJ1-5; D is unclear. The CDR3 spans 16 residues. V was pared by 4 bases and J by 0 bases, with 13 bases between. Germline V gene sequence: CDR1 WNHNN, CDR2 SYGVQD (reference sequence). Here the CDR3 reads CASSGGSGNSNQPQHF. DNA for the CDR3: TGCGCCAGCAGTGGCGGCAGCGGTAATAGCAATCAGCCCCAGCATTTT.